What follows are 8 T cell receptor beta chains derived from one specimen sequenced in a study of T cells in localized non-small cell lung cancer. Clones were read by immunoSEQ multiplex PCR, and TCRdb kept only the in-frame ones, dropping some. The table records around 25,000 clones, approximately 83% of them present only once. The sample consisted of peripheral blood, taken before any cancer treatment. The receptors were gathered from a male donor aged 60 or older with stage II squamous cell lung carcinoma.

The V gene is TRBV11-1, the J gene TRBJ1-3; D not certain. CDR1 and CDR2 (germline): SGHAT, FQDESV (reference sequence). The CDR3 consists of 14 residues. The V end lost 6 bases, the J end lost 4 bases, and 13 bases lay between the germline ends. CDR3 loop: CASSSVGRGNTIYF. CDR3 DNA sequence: TGTGCCAGCAGTTCCGTTGGAAGAGGAAACACCATATATTTT.

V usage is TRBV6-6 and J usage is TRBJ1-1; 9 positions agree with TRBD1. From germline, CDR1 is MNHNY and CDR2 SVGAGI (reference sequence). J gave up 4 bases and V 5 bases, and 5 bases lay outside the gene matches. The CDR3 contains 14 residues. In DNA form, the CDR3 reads TGTGCCAGCAGTCCAGGGACAGGGAGCACTGAAGCTTTCTTT. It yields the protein CASSPGTGSTEAFF.

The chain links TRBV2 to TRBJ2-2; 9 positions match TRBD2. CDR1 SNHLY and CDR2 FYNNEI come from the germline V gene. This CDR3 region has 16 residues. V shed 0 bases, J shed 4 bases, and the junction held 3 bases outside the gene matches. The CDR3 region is CASSEARAGGTGELFF. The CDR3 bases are TGTGCCAGCAGTGAAGCAAGAGCGGGAGGCACCGGGGAGCTGTTTTTT.

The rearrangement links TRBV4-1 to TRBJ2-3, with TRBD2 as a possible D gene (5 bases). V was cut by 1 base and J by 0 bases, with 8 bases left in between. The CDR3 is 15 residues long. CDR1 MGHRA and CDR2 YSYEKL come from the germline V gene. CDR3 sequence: CASSQGPGSTDTQYF. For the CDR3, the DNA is TGCGCCAGCAGCCAAGGGCCGGGGAGCACAGATACGCAGTATTTT.

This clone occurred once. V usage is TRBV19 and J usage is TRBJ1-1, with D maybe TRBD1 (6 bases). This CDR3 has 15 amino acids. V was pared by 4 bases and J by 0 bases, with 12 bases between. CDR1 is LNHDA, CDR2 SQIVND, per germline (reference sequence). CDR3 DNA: TGTGCCAGTAGTACCACGGACAGATTGAACACTGAAGCTTTCTTT. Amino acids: CASSTTDRLNTEAFF. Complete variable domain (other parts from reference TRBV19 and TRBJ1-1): DGGITQSPKYLFRKEGQNVTLSCEQNLNHDAMYWYRQDPGQGLRLIYYSQIVNDFQKGDIAEGYSVSREKKESFPLTVTSAQKNPTAFYLCASSTTDRLNTEAFFGQGTRLTVV.

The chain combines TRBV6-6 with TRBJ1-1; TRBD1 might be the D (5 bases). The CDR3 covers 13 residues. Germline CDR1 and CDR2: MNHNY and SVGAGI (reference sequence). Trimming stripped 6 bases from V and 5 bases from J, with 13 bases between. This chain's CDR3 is CASRGRGRTEAFF. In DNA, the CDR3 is TGTGCCAGCAGGGGGAGGGGCCGAACTGAAGCTTTCTTT.

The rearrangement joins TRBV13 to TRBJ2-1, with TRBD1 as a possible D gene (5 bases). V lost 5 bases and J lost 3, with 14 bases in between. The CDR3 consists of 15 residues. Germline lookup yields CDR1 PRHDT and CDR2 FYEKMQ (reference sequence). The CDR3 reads CASSPMGPGYNEQFF. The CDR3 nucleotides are TGTGCCAGCAGCCCTATGGGGCCGGGCTACAATGAGCAGTTCTTC.

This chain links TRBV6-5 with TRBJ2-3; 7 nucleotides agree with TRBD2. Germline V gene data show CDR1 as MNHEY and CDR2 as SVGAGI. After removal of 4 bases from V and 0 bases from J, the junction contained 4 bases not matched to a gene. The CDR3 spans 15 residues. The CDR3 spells CASSWSGASTDTQYF. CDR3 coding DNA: TGTGCCAGCAGTTGGAGCGGGGCTAGCACAGATACGCAGTATTTT.